The entry below gives a single T cell receptor (beta chain) sequence along with its context. Its antigen is unknown. The J segment lost 0 bases and the V segment lost 0 bases, leaving 8 bases of the junction unmatched. The CDR3 is made up of 18 amino acids. CDR1 MGHRA and CDR2 YSYEKL come from the germline V gene. This sample is part of a study of cytomegalovirus exposure and HLA in healthy donors. Study results and limitations: Researchers reported in a later analysis that a missense DCLRE1C variant was tied to TCR beta V- and J-gene trimming. An analysis done earlier found most TCR beta V segments productive about 87% or about 30% of the time. Most TCR sequences were seen very rarely across donors, but some public TCRs occurred in many. Common viral pathogens (according to a later analysis) appeared linked to several of the most significant clusters.

Primers for the PCR totalled 60 Vbeta and 13 Jbeta. Generated by immunoSEQ multiplex PCR, the TCRdb table keeps only in-frame clones and is missing some. This table holds roughly 100,000 clones, around 75% found once. This TCR derives from a man aged 25 to 40 in good health and CMV-seronegative. The chain is built from TRBV4-1 and TRBJ1-2; 9 bases align to TRBD1. Material for sequencing was PBMCs. The CDR3 is CASSQDQRDRATNYGYTF. CDR3 coding DNA: TGCGCCAGCAGCCAAGATCAAAGGGACAGGGCTACTAACTATGGCTACACCTTC.